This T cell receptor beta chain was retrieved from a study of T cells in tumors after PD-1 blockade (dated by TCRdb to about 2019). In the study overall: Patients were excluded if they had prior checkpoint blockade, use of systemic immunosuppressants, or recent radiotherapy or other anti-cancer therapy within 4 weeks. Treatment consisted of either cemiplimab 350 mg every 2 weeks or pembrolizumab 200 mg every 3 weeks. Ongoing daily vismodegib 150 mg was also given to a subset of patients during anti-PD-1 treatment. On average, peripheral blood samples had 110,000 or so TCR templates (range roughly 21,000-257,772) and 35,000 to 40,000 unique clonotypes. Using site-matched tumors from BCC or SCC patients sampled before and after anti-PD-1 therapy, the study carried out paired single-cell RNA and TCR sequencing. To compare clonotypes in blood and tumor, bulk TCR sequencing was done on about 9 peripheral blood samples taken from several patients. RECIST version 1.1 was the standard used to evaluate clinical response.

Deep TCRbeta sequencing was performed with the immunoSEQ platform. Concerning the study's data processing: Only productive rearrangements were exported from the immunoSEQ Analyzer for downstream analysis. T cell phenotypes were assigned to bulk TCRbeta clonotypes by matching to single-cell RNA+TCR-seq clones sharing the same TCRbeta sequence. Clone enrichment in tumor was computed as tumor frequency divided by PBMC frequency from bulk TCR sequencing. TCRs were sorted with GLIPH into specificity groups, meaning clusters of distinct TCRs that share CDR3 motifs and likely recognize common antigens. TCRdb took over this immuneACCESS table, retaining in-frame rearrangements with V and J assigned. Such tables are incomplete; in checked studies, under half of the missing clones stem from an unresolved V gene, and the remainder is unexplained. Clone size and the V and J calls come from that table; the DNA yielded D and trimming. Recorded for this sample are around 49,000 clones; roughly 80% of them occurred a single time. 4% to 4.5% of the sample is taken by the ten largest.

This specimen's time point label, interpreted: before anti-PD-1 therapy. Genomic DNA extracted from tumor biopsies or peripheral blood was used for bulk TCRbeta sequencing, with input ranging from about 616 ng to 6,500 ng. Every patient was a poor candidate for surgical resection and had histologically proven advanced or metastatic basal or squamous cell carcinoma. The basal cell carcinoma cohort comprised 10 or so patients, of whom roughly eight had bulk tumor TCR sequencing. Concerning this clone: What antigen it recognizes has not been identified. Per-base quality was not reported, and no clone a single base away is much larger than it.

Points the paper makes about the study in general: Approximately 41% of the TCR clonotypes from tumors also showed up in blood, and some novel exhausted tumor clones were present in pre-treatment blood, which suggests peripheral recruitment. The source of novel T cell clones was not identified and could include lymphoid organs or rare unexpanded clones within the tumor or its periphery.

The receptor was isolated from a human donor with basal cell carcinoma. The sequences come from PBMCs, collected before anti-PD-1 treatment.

CDR3 loop: CASSWGDGAYEQYF. DNA sequence: TGTGCCAGCAGCTGGGGGGACGGAGCCTACGAGCAGTACTTC. The chain employs TRBV5-6 and TRBJ2-7; TRBD2 could be the D gene, as 6 bases match. V and J are truncated by 3 bases and 2 bases respectively, leaving an intervening sequence of 12 bases. Inclusive of the bounding cysteine and phenylalanine, the CDR3 is 14 residues long. CDR3 DNA is the only sequence kept; it has 42 bases, read in frame from the first base. Taken from the germline V gene, the CDR1 and CDR2 loops are SGHDT and YYEEEE.